Below, 14 T cell receptor beta chains from the same sample are listed, as sequenced in a study of Ad26.COV2.S vaccination and SARS-CoV-2 variants. The method was immunoSEQ multiplex PCR; TCRdb's version includes in-frame clones alone and lacks a portion of them. Found here are about 400,000 clones, 75% to 90% of them singletons; the top ten hold under 2%. The treatment is: about 20 received Ad26.COV2.S at low or high dose, single or two shots; roughly five received placebo; per-sample allocation not given. Sampling occurred on day 63 after the first vaccine or placebo injection. The material was peripheral blood, obtained in a trial of Ad26.COV2.S vaccine versus placebo. These TCRs come from a person between 18 and 60 years old who received the Ad26.COV2.S COVID-19 vaccine or a placebo.

The chain links TRBV6-4 to TRBJ2-3, with 8 bases matching TRBD2. This CDR3 spans 17 amino acids. J gave up 2 bases and V 6 bases, and 13 bases lay outside the gene matches. Germline V gives CDR1 MRHNA, CDR2 SNTAGT. Here the CDR3 reads CASRETPTSGDTDTQYF. CDR3 nucleotides: TGTGCCAGCAGAGAGACACCTACTAGCGGAGACACAGATACGCAGTATTTT.

In its sample, this clone was seen once. The V call is TRBV9, the J call TRBJ2-7; D perhaps matches TRBD2 (5 bases). Looked up from germline, CDR1 is SGDLS and CDR2 is YYNGEE. This CDR3 is built from 15 residues. Trimming removed 0 bases at V and 2 bases at J, with 12 bases between. CDR3 sequence (DNA): TGTGCCAGCAGCGTAGGGCCGAGCGGCGCCTACGAGCAGTACTTC. Its translation is CASSVGPSGAYEQYF.

This chain connects TRBV4-1 to TRBJ2-5, with 8 bases fitting TRBD2. This CDR3 region has 14 residues. V dropped 4 bases and J dropped 3; count of bases not matched to a gene: 4. CDR1 is MGHRA, CDR2 YSYEKL, per germline. CDR3 sequence (DNA): TGCGCCAGCAGCCTAAGCGGGAGTGAAGAGACCCAGTACTTC. Its translation: CASSLSGSEETQYF.

The chain couples TRBV7-3 to TRBJ2-1, with D maybe TRBD2 (6 bases). The CDR3 has 17 residues. Germline loops: CDR1 SGHTA, CDR2 FQGTGA. Trimming shortened V by 5 bases and J by 4 bases, and 21 bases separated the two germline ends. The CDR3 DNA follows: TGTGCCAGCAGCCTGACTAGTCCGAGTGGTTTTTACAATGAGCAGTTCTTC. Protein product: CASSLTSPSGFYNEQFF.

The V call is TRBV30, the J call TRBJ2-2; the match to TRBD2 covers 10 bases. Trimming cost V 4 bases and J 7 bases; bases outside gene matches: 15. Germline V gene lookup returns CDR1 GTSNPN and CDR2 SVGIG (reference sequence). This CDR3 is built from 17 residues. The CDR3 loop is CAWIIPPAGGLVGELFF. In DNA, the CDR3 is TGTGCCTGGATTATCCCCCCAGCGGGAGGGCTTGTCGGGGAGCTGTTTTTT.

The chain combines TRBV5-1 with TRBJ1-3; the D gene is possibly TRBD1 (5 bases). V shed 4 bases and J shed 1 base, with 9 bases lying between them. CDR1 is SGHRS, CDR2 YFSETQ, per germline. The CDR3 is 14 residues long. CDR3 sequence reads: CASSEGMSGNTIYF. The DNA of the CDR3 is TGCGCCAGCAGCGAGGGGATGTCTGGAAACACCATATATTTT.

This chain connects TRBV12-3 or TRBV12-4 to TRBJ1-1, with D hard to call. The CDR3 contains 13 residues. Trimming took off 6 bases at V and 1 base at J, with 9 bases between the two ends. This chain's CDR3 is CASSLRRNTEAFF. CDR3 in DNA: TGTGCCAGCAGCCTAAGGCGGAACACTGAAGCTTTCTTT.

V usage is TRBV11-1 and J usage is TRBJ2-3; TRBD1 agrees at 7 bases. The CDR3 is 14 amino acids. V lost 5 bases to trimming and J lost 1 base; unmatched junction nucleotides: 3. CDR1 is SGHAT, CDR2 FQDESV, per germline (reference sequence). The CDR3 reads CASSPGTGTDTQYF. As DNA, the CDR3 is TGTGCCAGCAGCCCCGGGACAGGCACAGATACGCAGTATTTT.

The chain employs TRBV7-2 and TRBJ2-7; 7 bases are shared with TRBD2. Germline V gives CDR1 SGHTA, CDR2 FQGNSA. The CDR3 totals 14 residues. Trimming cost V 5 bases and J 0 bases; bases outside gene matches: 4. The CDR3 DNA reads as TGTGCCAGCAGCCCATGGGGGGGCTCCTACGAGCAGTACTTC. It encodes CASSPWGGSYEQYF.

The CDR3 nucleotides read TGTGCCAGCAGCAAGGAACTAGCGGGAGGGCCTGTGGACGAGCAGTACTTC. Protein sequence: CASSKELAGGPVDEQYF. The gene calls are TRBV7-9 and TRBJ2-7, with 13 bases that match TRBD2. CDR3 length equals 17 residues. V shed 5 bases, J shed 5 bases, and the junction held 12 bases outside the gene matches. From germline, CDR1 is SEHNR and CDR2 FQNEAQ (reference sequence). Using reference TRBV7-9 and TRBJ2-7 for the parts outside the CDR3, the full variable domain is DTGVSQNPRHKITKRGQNVTFRCDPISEHNRLYWYRQTLGQGPEFLTYFQNEAQLEKSRLLSDRFSAERPKGSFSTLEIQRTEQGDSAMYLCASSKELAGGPVDEQYFGPGTRLTVT.

This chain links TRBV24-1 with TRBJ1-2; unclear D gene. Germline V lookup: CDR1 KGHDR, CDR2 SFDVKD. This CDR3 comprises 13 residues. V shed 4 bases and J shed 8 bases, with 13 bases lying between them. For the CDR3, the DNA is TGTGCCACCAGTGACACTACAGCGGTAGGCTACACCTTC. Protein sequence: CATSDTTAVGYTF.

The CDR3 reads CASSEAGGGNQPQHF. The CDR3 coding sequence is TGTGCCAGCAGTGAAGCCGGGGGCGGGAATCAGCCCCAGCATTTT. V and J are TRBV6-1 and TRBJ1-5; D possibly corresponds to TRBD1 (6 bases). This CDR3 has 15 amino acids. CDR1 is MNHNS, CDR2 SASEGT, per germline. The V gene lost 0 bases and the J gene lost 4 bases, with 10 bases spanning the gap.

The chain is built from TRBV5-1 and TRBJ2-7; no firm D call. Per germline, CDR1 SGHRS and CDR2 YFSETQ. Trimming removed 3 bases from V and 4 bases from J, with 5 bases in between. The CDR3 spans 11 residues. The CDR3 DNA is TGCGCCAGCAGCTCGATATACGAGCAGTACTTC. Translating it yields CASSSIYEQYF.

The chain carries TRBV5-1 and TRBJ2-3; TRBD2 aligns across 7 bases. Germline V gene data show CDR1 as SGHRS and CDR2 as YFSETQ. Trimming removed 7 bases from V and 1 base from J; junction bases left unmatched: 9. The CDR3 extends over 15 amino acids. In nucleotides, the CDR3 is TGCGCCAGCGCGGCGGGAGAATCCGGCACAGATACGCAGTATTTT. This codes for CASAAGESGTDTQYF.